This T cell receptor (beta chain) was sequenced for a study of persistence of HIV-infected CD4 T cells. Study details: CD4+ T cells responding to CMV or HIV-1 Gag were isolated.

This was the immunoSEQ version 4 assay in survey mode. The repertoire was sequenced with immunoSEQ multiplex PCR; TCRdb's copy has only in-frame clones and lacks some. There are some 39,000 clones in the sample; roughly four fifths occur only once, and roughly 0.97% lies in the top ten. A remark on this clone: Its antigen is undetermined.

The ends lost 1 base at V and 3 bases at J; junction bases unmatched: 4. CDR3 length equals 15 residues. The germline CDR1 and CDR2 sequences are SGDLS and YYNGEE. An overlapping HIV-1 Gag peptide pool stimulated these cells at approximately 1 ug/peptide/mL. Memory cells lacking CD40L and CD69 with high CD45RO were sorted. This chain connects TRBV9 to TRBJ1-5; 7 bases match TRBD1. The sample in question was cultured CD4+ T cells from PBMCs, obtained from a patient who received antiretroviral therapy. This clonotype was obtained from an adult with HIV. The donor label of this sample is uncertain. DNA for the CDR3: TGTGCCAGCAGCGTAAGACAGGGACCCAATCAGCCCCAGCATTTT. It is translated as CASSVRQGPNQPQHF.